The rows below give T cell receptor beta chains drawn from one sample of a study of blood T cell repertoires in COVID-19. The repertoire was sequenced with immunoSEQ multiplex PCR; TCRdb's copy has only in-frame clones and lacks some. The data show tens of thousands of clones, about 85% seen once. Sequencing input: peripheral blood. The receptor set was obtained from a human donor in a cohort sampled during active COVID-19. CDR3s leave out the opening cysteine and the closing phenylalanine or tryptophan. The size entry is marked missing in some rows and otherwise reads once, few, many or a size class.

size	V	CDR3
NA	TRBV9	ASSPSAGLFQDTQY
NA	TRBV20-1	SASAPGRTSSNQPQH
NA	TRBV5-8	ASSTGQGILKTQY
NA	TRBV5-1	ASSQFMTGTGELF
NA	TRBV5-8	ASSLGTGTGARNYGYT
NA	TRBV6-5	ASSPDRAPGPQH
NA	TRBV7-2	ASSSGTGGYSPLH
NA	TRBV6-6	ASSPEGPYRDRGHEQF
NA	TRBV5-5	ASSLELALSSYEQY
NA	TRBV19	ASSPTSGYEQY
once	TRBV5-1	ASSDGHGNEKLF
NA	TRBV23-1	ASSHNIRGYRDGYT
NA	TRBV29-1	SVYGGMNTGELF
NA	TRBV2	ASILLGAGATDTQY
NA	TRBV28	ASGGGPSRYRY
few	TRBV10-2	ASSGDRGTNEKLF
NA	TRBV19	ASSILYNEQF
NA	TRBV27	ARGAADRDFSSYNEQF
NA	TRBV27	ASSSRDREGAF
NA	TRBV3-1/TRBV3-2	ASSRRATGQSSGNTIY
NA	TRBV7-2	ASSLLGTEGNPYEQY
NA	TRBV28	ASSSRSRGYGYT
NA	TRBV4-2	ASSQQGQGAETQY
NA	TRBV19	ASIPRGQVYGYT
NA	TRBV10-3	AISESGQPIQPQH
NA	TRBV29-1	SVGVAGGLGLTQY
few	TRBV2	ASSGDGRNTEAF
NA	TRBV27	ASSLTSGRPYEQY
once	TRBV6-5	ASTTRDRYQETQY
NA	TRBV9	ASSVDRGEQY
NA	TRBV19	ASRPPGGGETQY
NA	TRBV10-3	AISESGADYGYT
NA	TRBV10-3	AIRGGVPSGEQY
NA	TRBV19	ASSDRTNQPQH
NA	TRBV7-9	ASSLGSGGNTEAF
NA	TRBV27	ASSLVTPNEQF
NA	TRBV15	ATSALRGPAETQY
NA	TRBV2	ASSKLIPSSYNEQF
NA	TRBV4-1	ASSQDILAGVSRNEQF
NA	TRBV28	ASSPTPRNEQF
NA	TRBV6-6	ASSPRTGGGYT
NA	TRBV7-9	ASKNFGPVNMNTEAF
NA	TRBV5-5	ASSGGGPGNQPQH
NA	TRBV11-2	ASSSPATGSPSWLYEQY
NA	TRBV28	ASSGTGLLATNEKLF
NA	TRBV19	ASSIGTSNYGYT
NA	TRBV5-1	ASSYLAGPTGELF
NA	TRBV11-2	ASSLDRTGGNQETQY
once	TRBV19	ASSINSLPEAF
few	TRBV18	ASSPNRGRNQPQH